Only one count was recorded for the clone carrying this T cell receptor beta chain. This specimen comes from a study of cytomegalovirus exposure and HLA in healthy donors. The CDR3 totals 15 residues. CDR1 and CDR2 from the germline V gene are LGHNA and YSLEER. The V end lost 0 bases, the J end lost 2 bases, and 8 bases lay between the germline ends. Researchers ran the PCR with 60 Vbeta and 13 Jbeta primers. Profiling relied on immunoSEQ multiplex PCR, and the TCRdb table lists in-frame clones only, not all of them. The data contain some 120,000 clones, roughly four fifths of them singletons. This sequence joins TRBV4-3 and TRBJ1-5; D is ambiguous. The TCR was taken from a woman aged 40 to 50 in good health and CMV-seronegative. Sequencing input: PBMCs. CDR3 region: CASSQDYLGNQPQHF. CDR3 DNA: TGCGCCAGCAGCCAAGATTACTTGGGCAATCAGCCCCAGCATTTT.